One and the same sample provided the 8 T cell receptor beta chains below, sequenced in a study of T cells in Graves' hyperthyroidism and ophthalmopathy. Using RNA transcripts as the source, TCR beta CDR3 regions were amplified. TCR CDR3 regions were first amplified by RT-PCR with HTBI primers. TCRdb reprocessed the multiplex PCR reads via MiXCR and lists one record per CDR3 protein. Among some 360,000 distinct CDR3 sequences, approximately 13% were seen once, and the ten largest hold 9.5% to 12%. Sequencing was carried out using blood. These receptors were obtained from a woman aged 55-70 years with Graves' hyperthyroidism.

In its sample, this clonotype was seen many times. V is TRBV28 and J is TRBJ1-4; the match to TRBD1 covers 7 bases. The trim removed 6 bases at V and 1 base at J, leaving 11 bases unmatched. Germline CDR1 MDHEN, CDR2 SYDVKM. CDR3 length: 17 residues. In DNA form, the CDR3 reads TGTGCCAGCAGCCGGGGTGGAGGGGGCCTAACTAATGAAAAACTGTTTTTT. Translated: CASSRGGGGLTNEKLFF.

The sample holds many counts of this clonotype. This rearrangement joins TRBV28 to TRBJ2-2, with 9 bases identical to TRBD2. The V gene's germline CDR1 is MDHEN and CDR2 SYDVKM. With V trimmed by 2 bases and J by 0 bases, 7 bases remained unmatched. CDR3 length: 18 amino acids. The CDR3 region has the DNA TGTGCCAGCAGTTTAGGAATTACTAGCGGGTCGAACACCGGGGAGCTGTTTTTT. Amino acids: CASSLGITSGSNTGELFF. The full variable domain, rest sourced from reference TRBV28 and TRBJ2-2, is DVKVTQSSRYLVKRTGEKVFLECVQDMDHENMFWYRQDPGLGLRLIYFSYDVKMKEKGDIPEGYSVSREKKERFSLILESASTNQTSMYLCASSLGITSGSNTGELFFGEGSRLTVL.

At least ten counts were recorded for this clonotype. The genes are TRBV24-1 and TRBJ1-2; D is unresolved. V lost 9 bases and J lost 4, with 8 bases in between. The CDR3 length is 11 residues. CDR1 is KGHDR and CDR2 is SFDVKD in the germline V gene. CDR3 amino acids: CATRGVYGYTF. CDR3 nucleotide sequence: TGTGCCACCCGGGGTGTCTATGGCTACACCTTC.

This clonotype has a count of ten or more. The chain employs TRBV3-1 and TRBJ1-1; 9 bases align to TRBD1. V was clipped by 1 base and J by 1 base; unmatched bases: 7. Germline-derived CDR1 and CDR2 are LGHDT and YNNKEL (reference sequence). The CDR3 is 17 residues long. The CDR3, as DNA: TGTGCCAGCAGCCAAGTCCCGGGACAGGGTCCGAACACTGAAGCTTTCTTT. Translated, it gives CASSQVPGQGPNTEAFF.

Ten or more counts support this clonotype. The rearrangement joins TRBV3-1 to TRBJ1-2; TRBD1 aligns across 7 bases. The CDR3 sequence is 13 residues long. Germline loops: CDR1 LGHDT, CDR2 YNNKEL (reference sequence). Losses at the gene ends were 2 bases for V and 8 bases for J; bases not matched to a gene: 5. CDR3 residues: CASSQQGVWGYTF. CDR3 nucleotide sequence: TGTGCCAGCAGCCAACAGGGGGTTTGGGGCTACACCTTC.

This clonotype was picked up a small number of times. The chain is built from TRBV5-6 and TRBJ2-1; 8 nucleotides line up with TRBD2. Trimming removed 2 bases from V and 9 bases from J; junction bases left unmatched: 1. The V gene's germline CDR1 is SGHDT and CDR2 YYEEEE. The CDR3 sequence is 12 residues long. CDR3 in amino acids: CASSFGRVEQFF. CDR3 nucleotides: TGTGCCAGCAGCTTCGGGAGGGTTGAGCAGTTCTTC.

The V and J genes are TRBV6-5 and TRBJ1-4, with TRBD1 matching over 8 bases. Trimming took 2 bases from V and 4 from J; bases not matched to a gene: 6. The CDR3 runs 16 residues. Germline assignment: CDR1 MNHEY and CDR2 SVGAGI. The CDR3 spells CASSYGGQVINEKLFF. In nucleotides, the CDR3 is TGTGCCAGCAGTTACGGGGGACAGGTCATTAATGAAAAACTGTTTTTT.

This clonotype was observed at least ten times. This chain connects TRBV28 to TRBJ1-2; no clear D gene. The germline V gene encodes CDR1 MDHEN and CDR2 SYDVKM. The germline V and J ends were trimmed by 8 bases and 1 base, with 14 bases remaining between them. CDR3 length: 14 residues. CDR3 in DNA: TGTGCCAGCCTACGCGGTGGCGGTAACTATGGCTACACCTTC. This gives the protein CASLRGGGNYGYTF.